This T cell receptor (beta chain) emerged from a study of vaccination effects on CD4 cells after COVID-19. Germline V lookup: CDR1 SGHTA, CDR2 FQGTGA. The length of the CDR3 is 14 residues. J was trimmed by 0 bases and V by 5 bases; bases with no gene match: 4. The study, taken as a whole, reports: Researchers report that only 1 of 255 vaccine-induced clones in healthy vaccinees cross-reacted with common cold coronaviruses.

Assay used: immunoSEQ multiplex PCR; TCRdb lists only in-frame clones, some missing. The data show 20,000 to 30,000 clones, roughly 80% seen once. A word on this clone: Its matching antigen is unknown.

Viral peptide pool expansion of antigen-specific CD4+ T cells preceded sequencing in the ViraFEST assay. Cells that had been cultured for less than 13 days were the source of isolated CD4+ T cells. The participants, recipients of two vaccine doses, got either BNT162b2 or mRNA-1273. The V and J genes are TRBV7-3 and TRBJ2-7; 7 nucleotides agree with TRBD1. The TCR sequence derives from a human donor who received a COVID-19 vaccine. The sample consisted of CD4+ T cells from PBMCs cultured with HCoV-NL63 spike peptides, taken after COVID-19 vaccination. Here the CDR3 reads CASSPDRSSYEQYF. CDR3 nucleotides: TGTGCCAGCAGCCCGGACAGGTCCTCCTACGAGCAGTACTTC.